This TCR beta chain was recovered during a study of breast tumors, draining lymph nodes, adjacent tissues. Study observations and caveats: Tumor and nontumor repertoires were significantly more similar in luminal-like than in basal-like breast cancer. That most tumor T cells come from lymph nodes remained unproven. Tumors had less TCR diversity than lymph nodes, more than nontumor tissue. Findings are consistent with lymph node origin and intratumoral expansion of most tumor T cells.

This clonotype was seen many times. Its matching antigen is unknown. TCRdb ran MiXCR on the multiplex PCR reads and lists one entry per CDR3 protein. The sample carries some 170,000 distinct CDR3 sequences, 33% recorded once. The CDR3 runs 16 residues. Trimming removed 4 bases at V and 4 bases at J, with 20 bases between. Germline V gene lookup returns CDR1 MNHEY and CDR2 SVGAGI. Breast cancer patients provided tissue from their axillary draining lymph nodes. This TCR was recovered from a female donor with breast cancer. Some clones in this sample may be carry-over from other donors' samples. This sequence joins TRBV6-5 and TRBJ2-7, with D possibly TRBD2 on 5 matching bases. Sequencing was carried out using axillary lymph node tissue. CDR3 bases: TGTGCCAGCAGTTTTCACCCCAGAGGGCAGACATACGAGCAGTACTTC. As protein: CASSFHPRGQTYEQYF.